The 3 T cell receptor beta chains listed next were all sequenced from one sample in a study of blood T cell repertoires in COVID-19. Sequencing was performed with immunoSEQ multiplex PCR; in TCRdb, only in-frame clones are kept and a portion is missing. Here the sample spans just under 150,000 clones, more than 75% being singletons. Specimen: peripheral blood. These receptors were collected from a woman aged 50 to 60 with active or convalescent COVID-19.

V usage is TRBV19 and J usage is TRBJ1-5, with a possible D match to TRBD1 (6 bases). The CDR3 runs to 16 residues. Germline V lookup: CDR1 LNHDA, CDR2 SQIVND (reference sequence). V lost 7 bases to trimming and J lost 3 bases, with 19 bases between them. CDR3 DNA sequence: TGTGCCAGTAAATCGATAGGAGGACAGCACAATCAGCCCCAGCATTTT. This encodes CASKSIGGQHNQPQHF.

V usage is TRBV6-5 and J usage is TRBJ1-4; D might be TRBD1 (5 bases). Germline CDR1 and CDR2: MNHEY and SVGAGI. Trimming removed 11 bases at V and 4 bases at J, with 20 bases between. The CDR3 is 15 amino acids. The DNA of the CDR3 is TGTGCCGGTGGGCAGGGAAGATCCGGTAATGAAAAACTGTTTTTT. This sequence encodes CAGGQGRSGNEKLFF.

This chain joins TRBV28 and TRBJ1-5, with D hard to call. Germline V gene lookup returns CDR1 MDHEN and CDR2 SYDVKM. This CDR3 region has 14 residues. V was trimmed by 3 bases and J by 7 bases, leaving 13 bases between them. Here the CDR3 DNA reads TGTGCCAGCAGTTTTTCGGGGTATCGGCAGCCCCAGCATTTT. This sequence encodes CASSFSGYRQPQHF. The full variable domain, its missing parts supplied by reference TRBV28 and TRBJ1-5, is DVKVTQSSRYLVKRTGEKVFLECVQDMDHENMFWYRQDPGLGLRLIYFSYDVKMKEKGDIPEGYSVSREKKERFSLILESASTNQTSMYLCASSFSGYRQPQHFGDGTRLSIL.